This T cell receptor (beta chain) was captured in a study of cytomegalovirus exposure and HLA in healthy donors. A multiplex PCR was run with 60 Vbeta primers and 13 Jbeta primers. Repertoires were generated with immunoSEQ multiplex PCR, while TCRdb's copy carries only in-frame clones and drops some. Among some 150,000 clones, approximately 68% were seen once, and the ten largest hold around 4.7%. Trimming took off 0 bases at V and 0 bases at J, with 8 bases between the two ends. The CDR3 length is 15 residues. Germline lookup yields CDR1 MNHEY and CDR2 SVGAGI. This clone turned up a few times. The antigen remains undetermined. Study-level findings and limits: According to the study, roughly 160 TCR beta chains were cytomegalovirus-associated.

The specimen sequenced was PBMCs. The TCR comes from a man between 60 and 75 years old in good health and CMV-seronegative. The chain employs TRBV6-5 and TRBJ1-1; the D is unclear. The CDR3 DNA follows: TGTGCCAGCAGTTACTCGTACGAGATGAACACTGAAGCTTTCTTT. Translation gives CASSYSYEMNTEAFF.